This TCR beta chain was recorded in a study of monozygotic twins with inflammatory bowel disease. The CDR3 consists of 14 residues. TCRdb reprocessed the 5' RACE reads, with one entry per CDR3 protein and no DNA. This sample contains nearly 45,000 distinct CDR3 sequences. This clonotype was obtained from a human donor with ulcerative colitis or Crohn's disease, or a healthy co-twin of an affected twin (not recorded which). The chain employs TRBV12-3 or TRBV12-4 and TRBJ1-2; TCRdb names TRBD1, which stays unverified in the absence of DNA. The sample taken for sequencing was blood. The CDR3 sequence: CASSYRGRLDGYTF.